Below, 15 T cell receptor beta chains from the same sample are listed, as sequenced in a study of blood T cell repertoires in COVID-19. Using immunoSEQ multiplex PCR, the repertoire was profiled, and TCRdb retains in-frame clones only, with some absent. The sample has about 330,000 clones; around 90% are singletons. The sample taken for sequencing was peripheral blood. All receptors derive from a man aged 25 to 45 with COVID-19, enrolled during active disease.

This sequence joins TRBV7-9 and TRBJ2-1; D is uncertain. Trimming removed 7 bases at V and 5 bases at J, with 12 bases between. The CDR3 length is 13 residues. The germline gives CDR1 SEHNR, CDR2 FQNEAQ (reference sequence). DNA of the CDR3: TGTGCCAGCACGGCGGAACAACACAATGAGCAGTTCTTC. It translates to CASTAEQHNEQFF.

The chain uses TRBV19 and TRBJ2-2, with D possibly TRBD1 on 6 matching bases. V gave up 1 base and J gave up 5 bases, with 14 bases separating them. Germline lookup yields CDR1 LNHDA and CDR2 SQIVND (reference sequence). There are 16 residues in the CDR3. The CDR3 is CASSIGRGVWTGELFF. DNA for the CDR3: TGTGCCAGTAGTATAGGCAGGGGCGTTTGGACCGGGGAGCTGTTTTTT. The whole variable domain, filled in from reference TRBV19 and TRBJ2-2, reads DGGITQSPKYLFRKEGQNVTLSCEQNLNHDAMYWYRQDPGQGLRLIYYSQIVNDFQKGDIAEGYSVSREKKESFPLTVTSAQKNPTAFYLCASSIGRGVWTGELFFGEGSRLTVL.

V gene TRBV4-2 combines with J gene TRBJ2-3; D perhaps matches TRBD2 (6 bases). The CDR3 is 17 amino acids. Germline CDR1 and CDR2: LGHNA and YNFKEQ. V lost 1 base to trimming and J lost 0 bases, with 14 bases between them. CDR3 nucleotide sequence: TGTGCCAGCAGCCAAGCTTCGGGCGGGGCTAGCACAGATACGCAGTATTTT. It translates to CASSQASGGASTDTQYF.

This clone appeared once. The rearrangement links TRBV7-2 to TRBJ2-1; D is ambiguous. The CDR3 runs 17 residues. V was shortened by 0 bases and J by 0 bases, with 12 bases between the two germline ends. Germline V lookup: CDR1 SGHTA, CDR2 FQGNSA. CDR3 amino acids: CASSLARSMSSYNEQFF. CDR3 bases: TGTGCCAGCAGCTTAGCGCGATCAATGAGCTCCTACAATGAGCAGTTCTTC. Drawing the rest from reference TRBV7-2 and TRBJ2-1, the complete variable domain is GAGVSQSPSNKVTEKGKDVELRCDPISGHTALYWYRQSLGQGLEFLIYFQGNSAPDKSGLPSDRFSAERTGGSVSTLTIQRTQQEDSAVYLCASSLARSMSSYNEQFFGPGTRLTVL.

This clone was seen once. V is TRBV7-3 and J is TRBJ1-1; D unresolved. The V and J ends lost 5 bases and 1 base respectively, with 8 bases between them. The CDR3 runs to 13 residues. Germline V gene sequence: CDR1 SGHTA, CDR2 FQGTGA. CDR3 sequence (DNA): TGTGCCAGCAGCCATTCAGAGAACACTGAAGCTTTCTTT. Protein: CASSHSENTEAFF.

This chain connects TRBV28 to TRBJ2-7; D gene uncertain. This CDR3 comprises 16 residues. V was trimmed by 4 bases and J by 2 bases, leaving 18 bases between them. Germline values: CDR1 MDHEN, CDR2 SYDVKM. The CDR3 DNA follows: TGTGCCAGCAGTTCCCCCGTCCGCAGGTCACCCTACGAGCAGTACTTC. Amino acids: CASSSPVRRSPYEQYF. Using reference TRBV28 and TRBJ2-7 for the parts outside the CDR3, the full variable domain is DVKVTQSSRYLVKRTGEKVFLECVQDMDHENMFWYRQDPGLGLRLIYFSYDVKMKEKGDIPEGYSVSREKKERFSLILESASTNQTSMYLCASSSPVRRSPYEQYFGPGTRLTVT.

The chain employs TRBV18 and TRBJ1-5, with TRBD1 identical over 8 bases. This CDR3 region has 16 residues. V lost 6 bases and J lost 0; bases outside the gene matches: 7. The germline V gene encodes CDR1 KGHSH and CDR2 LQKENI. The DNA of the CDR3 is TGTGCCAGCTCTCTACAGGGGGTCGTTAGCAATCAGCCCCAGCATTTT. Translation: CASSLQGVVSNQPQHF.

This chain links TRBV7-2 with TRBJ1-1, with a weak D call TRBD1 (5 bases). The CDR3 has 13 residues. Germline V CDR1 and CDR2: SGHTA, FQGNSA. The V end was cut by 1 base, the J end by 8 bases, with 11 bases between. The DNA for the CDR3 is TGTGCCAGCAGCTTAGTGGCGACAGCAGAAGCTTTCTTT. Amino acids: CASSLVATAEAFF. The full variable domain, with the rest looked up from reference TRBV7-2 and TRBJ1-1, is GAGVSQSPSNKVTEKGKDVELRCDPISGHTALYWYRQSLGQGLEFLIYFQGNSAPDKSGLPSDRFSAERTGGSVSTLTIQRTQQEDSAVYLCASSLVATAEAFFGQGTRLTVV.

The chain joins TRBV27 to TRBJ2-2, with 10 bases lining up with TRBD2. This CDR3 has 17 amino acids. V was clipped by 7 bases and J by 0 bases; unmatched bases: 8. Germline V gene sequence: CDR1 MNHEY, CDR2 SMNVEV (reference sequence). The CDR3 nucleotides read TGTGCCAGCAAGAGTCTAGCGGGAGCCGCGAACACCGGGGAGCTGTTTTTT. Its translation: CASKSLAGAANTGELFF.

V usage is TRBV18 and J usage is TRBJ1-3; the D gene is possibly TRBD1 (5 bases). Germline values: CDR1 KGHSH, CDR2 LQKENI. This CDR3 has 17 amino acids. Deletions cut 2 bases from V and 0 bases from J, with 14 bases between. The CDR3 nucleotides read TGTGCCAGCTCACCAAAGACGGGGGGACTCTCTGGAAACACCATATATTTT. It specifies CASSPKTGGLSGNTIYF.

The CDR3 bases are TGTGCCAGTAGTTCACTGTCCCCTCCCATTAACGGGGAGCTGTTTTTT. This sequence encodes CASSSLSPPINGELFF. V gene TRBV19 combines with J gene TRBJ2-2; D unresolved. Per germline, CDR1 LNHDA and CDR2 SQIVND (reference sequence). Trimming took 5 bases from V and 7 from J, leaving 20 bases between them. The CDR3 extends over 16 amino acids.

The V and J genes are TRBV6-5 and TRBJ2-2; weak D call: TRBD1 (6 bases). The CDR3 extends over 15 amino acids. In germline, CDR1 is MNHEY, CDR2 SVGAGI. V lost 2 bases and J lost 4, with 11 bases in between. The CDR3, as DNA: TGTGCCAGCAGTTACGAGGGGGATTCCACCGGGGAGCTGTTTTTT. Its protein is CASSYEGDSTGELFF.

The chain recombines TRBV27 with TRBJ1-6; unclear D gene. The CDR3 is made up of 16 amino acids. Per the germline V gene, CDR1 is MNHEY and CDR2 is SMNVEV (reference sequence). Trimming shortened V by 4 bases and J by 0 bases, and 10 bases separated the two germline ends. CDR3 nucleotides: TGTGCCAGCAGTTCGAGTAGGAGCTCCTATAATTCACCCCTCCACTTT. Residues: CASSSSRSSYNSPLHF.

V usage is TRBV7-6 and J usage is TRBJ2-5; 7 bases match TRBD1. CDR3 length: 15 amino acids. Trimming at V came to 0 bases and at J to 0 bases, leaving 1 base not matched to a gene. Germline CDR1 reads SGHVS; CDR2 reads FNYEAQ. The CDR3 nucleotides read TGTGCCAGCAGCTTAGCGGGGACAGACCAAGAGACCCAGTACTTC. Residues: CASSLAGTDQETQYF.

This chain connects TRBV24-1 to TRBJ2-1; a possible D gene is TRBD2 (5 bases). V dropped 0 bases and J dropped 0 bases, with 8 bases sitting between them. CDR1 is KGHDR, CDR2 SFDVKD, per germline. This CDR3 contains 16 residues. The CDR3 region has the DNA TGTGCCACCAGTGATTTGCTGGGGAGCTCCTACAATGAGCAGTTCTTC. Its protein is CATSDLLGSSYNEQFF.